One and the same sample provided the 21 T cell receptor beta chains below, sequenced in a study of blood T cell repertoires in COVID-19. TCRdb's table, derived via immunoSEQ multiplex PCR, lists solely in-frame clones and lacks some. The sample carries a few hundred thousand clones, around 84% recorded once. The specimen was PBMCs or T cells enriched from blood (not recorded which). Every receptor here comes from a woman aged 35 to 49 who had recovered from COVID-19.

V gene TRBV30 combines with J gene TRBJ1-2; tentative D call: TRBD1 (5 bases). This CDR3 region has 11 residues. Germline V gene lookup returns CDR1 GTSNPN and CDR2 SVGIG (reference sequence). The V and J ends lost 2 bases and 8 bases respectively, with 9 bases between them. CDR3 residues: CAWSRGWGYTF. CDR3 nucleotides: TGTGCCTGGAGTAGGGGATGGGGCTACACCTTC. The entire variable domain, with the rest obtained from reference TRBV30 and TRBJ1-2, is as follows: SQTIHQWPATLVQPVGSPLSLECTVEGTSNPNLYWYRQAAGRGLQLLFYSVGIGQISSEVPQNLSASRPQDRQFILSSKKLLLSDSGFYLCAWSRGWGYTFGSGTRLTVV.

The chain recombines TRBV3-1 (or the pseudogene TRBV3-2) with TRBJ1-2; D is perhaps TRBD1 (5 bases). From germline, CDR1 is LGHDT and CDR2 YNNKEL (reference sequence). The V and J ends lost 2 bases and 14 bases respectively, with 21 bases between them. The CDR3 extends over 14 amino acids. The CDR3 DNA reads as TGTGCCAGCAGCCAAACCTCCGGGACTGCCAGAAGGACCTTC. Encoded protein: CASSQTSGTARRTF.

This clone appeared once. Sequence at one end of the junction differs from germline and may be a read error. The CDR3 loop reads CASGLRRSGNTEAFF. In DNA form, the CDR3 reads TGTGCCAGCGGCTTAAGGCGTTCGGGAAACACTGAAGCTTTCTTT. The chain employs TRBV11-2 and TRBJ1-1, with D unresolved. Germline V gives CDR1 SGHAT, CDR2 FQNNGV. The CDR3 has 15 residues.

The genes are TRBV18 and TRBJ2-7; a weak D match, TRBD1 (5 bases). The CDR3 extends over 12 amino acids. Trimming removed 6 bases at V and 5 bases at J, with 11 bases between. Germline values: CDR1 KGHSH, CDR2 LQKENI. CDR3 loop: CASSPDTNEQYF. The CDR3 coding sequence is TGTGCCAGCTCGCCGGACACGAACGAGCAGTACTTC.

The V and J genes are TRBV28 and TRBJ1-2, with 10 bases matching TRBD1. The length of the CDR3 is 14 residues. V lost 4 bases to trimming and J lost 3 bases; unmatched junction nucleotides: 2. Germline CDR1 is MDHEN and CDR2 is SYDVKM. CDR3 nucleotide sequence: TGTGCCAGCAGTTGGACAGGGGGGGACTATGGCTACACCTTC. Its translation is CASSWTGGDYGYTF.

V is TRBV4-3 and J is TRBJ1-2; D is unclear. Between the trimmed V and J ends, which lost 1 base and 0 bases, there was a span of 9 bases. The CDR3 extends over 15 amino acids. Germline lookup yields CDR1 LGHNA and CDR2 YSLEER. The CDR3 protein is CASSQVWGANYGYTF. In DNA, the CDR3 is TGCGCCAGCAGCCAAGTGTGGGGAGCTAACTATGGCTACACCTTC.

The V and J genes are TRBV7-2 and TRBJ1-1; 8 bases agree with TRBD1. The germline V gene has CDR1 SGHTA and CDR2 FQGNSA. J lost 7 bases, V lost 4 bases, and 5 bases had no gene match. There are 13 residues in the CDR3. The CDR3: CASSWDRTVEAFF. The CDR3 DNA reads TGTGCCAGCAGCTGGGACAGGACGGTTGAAGCTTTCTTT. Using reference TRBV7-2 and TRBJ1-1 for the parts outside the CDR3, the full variable domain is GAGVSQSPSNKVTEKGKDVELRCDPISGHTALYWYRQSLGQGLEFLIYFQGNSAPDKSGLPSDRFSAERTGGSVSTLTIQRTQQEDSAVYLCASSWDRTVEAFFGQGTRLTVV.

CDR3 region: CASSQGQLRGTEAFF. CDR3 DNA sequence: TGTGCCAGCAGTCAGGGACAACTCCGAGGGACTGAAGCTTTCTTT. V and J are TRBV6-6 and TRBJ1-1, with TRBD1 as a possible D gene (6 bases). The CDR3 runs 15 residues. Between the trimmed V and J ends, which lost 5 bases and 5 bases, there was a span of 18 bases. CDR1 and CDR2 from the germline V gene are MNHNY and SVGAGI (reference sequence).

The rearrangement links TRBV10-3 to TRBJ2-1, with D possibly TRBD2 on 6 matching bases. V shed 5 bases and J shed 9 bases, with 14 bases lying between them. Germline V gene lookup returns CDR1 ENHRY and CDR2 SYGVKD. This CDR3 is 13 amino acids long. The CDR3 DNA reads TGTGCCATCAGTCGGGACTCAATTGGTGAGCAGTTCTTC. This encodes CAISRDSIGEQFF.

The chain recombines TRBV18 with TRBJ2-3, with 11 positions matching TRBD2. J lost 5 bases, V lost 4 bases, and 5 bases had no gene match. CDR1 KGHSH and CDR2 LQKENI come from the germline V gene. The CDR3 contains 15 residues. The CDR3 DNA is TGTGCCAGCTCACGGGGAACTAGCGGGAGAGATACGCAGTATTTT. Residues: CASSRGTSGRDTQYF.

The chain links TRBV10-3 to TRBJ1-1, with D tentatively TRBD1 (6 bases). This CDR3 comprises 11 residues. The V end lost 4 bases, the J end lost 8 bases, and 8 bases lay between the germline ends. CDR1 and CDR2 (germline): ENHRY, SYGVKD. The CDR3 sequence: CAISGTAEAFF. In DNA, the CDR3 is TGTGCCATCAGTGGGACAGCCGAAGCTTTCTTT.

This chain joins TRBV5-8 and TRBJ1-5; D uncertain. The germline V and J ends were trimmed by 2 bases and 3 bases, with 6 bases remaining between them. Germline CDR1 and CDR2: SGHTS and YDEGEE. This CDR3 region has 13 residues. For the CDR3, the DNA is TGTGCCAGCAGCTTTCGTAACAATCAGCCCCAGCATTTT. Protein product: CASSFRNNQPQHF.

This sequence joins TRBV5-1 and TRBJ2-3; maybe TRBD2 (5 bases). Trimming removed 0 bases from V and 7 bases from J, with 18 bases in between. CDR1 is SGHRS, CDR2 YFSETQ, per germline. The CDR3 contains 16 residues. The CDR3 loop is CASSLASRTFFNTQYF. The CDR3 DNA is TGCGCCAGCAGCTTGGCCTCAAGGACTTTTTTTAATACGCAGTATTTT. Complete variable domain (other parts from reference TRBV5-1 and TRBJ2-3): KAGVTQTPRYLIKTRGQQVTLSCSPISGHRSVSWYQQTPGQGLQFLFEYFSETQRNKGNFPGRFSGRQFSNSRSEMNVSTLELGDSALYLCASSLASRTFFNTQYFGPGTRLTVL.

The chain is built from TRBV5-1 and TRBJ1-1; 9 nucleotides line up with TRBD1. Germline-derived CDR1 and CDR2 are SGHRS and YFSETQ. Unmatched junction bases numbered 10, after V lost 4 bases and J lost 3 bases. The CDR3 runs 16 residues. The CDR3: CASSPNTGGMDTEAFF. In nucleotides, the CDR3 is TGCGCCAGCAGCCCCAACACAGGGGGCATGGACACTGAAGCTTTCTTT.

The chain combines TRBV19 with TRBJ1-1; 11 positions match TRBD1. The germline V gene has CDR1 LNHDA and CDR2 SQIVND (reference sequence). J was trimmed by 7 bases and V by 2 bases; bases with no gene match: 6. This CDR3 has 15 amino acids. The CDR3 region is CASSIKGQGAGEAFF. In nucleotides, the CDR3 is TGTGCCAGTAGTATAAAAGGACAGGGGGCCGGTGAAGCTTTCTTT.

The chain carries TRBV5-6 and TRBJ2-7; no definite D call. The germline V and J ends were trimmed by 2 bases and 4 bases, with 10 bases remaining between them. The germline gives CDR1 SGHDT, CDR2 YYEEEE. This CDR3 region has 13 residues. In nucleotides, the CDR3 is TGTGCCAGCAGCTTTACAACCGTGTACGAGCAGTACTTC. Its translation: CASSFTTVYEQYF.

V gene TRBV27 combines with J gene TRBJ2-7; 8 nucleotides line up with TRBD2. Per the germline V gene, CDR1 is MNHEY and CDR2 is SMNVEV (reference sequence). The junction had 5 bases not matched to a gene; V was cut back by 2 bases and J by 2 bases. The CDR3 runs 15 residues. CDR3 in DNA: TGTGCCAGCAGTTTAGGGGATAGCGGGACCTACGAGCAGTACTTC. It translates to CASSLGDSGTYEQYF.

The chain carries TRBV11-2 and TRBJ2-3, with TRBD2 matching 8 bases. Germline V CDR1 and CDR2: SGHAT, FQNNGV. Losses at the gene ends were 5 bases for V and 3 bases for J; bases not matched to a gene: 4. The CDR3 spans 14 residues. The CDR3 protein is CASSPGGGTDTQYF. The CDR3 DNA is TGTGCCAGCAGCCCCGGGGGGGGTACAGATACGCAGTATTTT.

This clone has a single count. The genes are TRBV30 and TRBJ2-3; D gene unclear. V was pared by 0 bases and J by 0 bases, with 10 bases between. This CDR3 is built from 15 residues. Looked up from germline, CDR1 is GTSNPN and CDR2 is SVGIG (reference sequence). CDR3 nucleotides: TGTGCCTGGAGTGTACCCACATCTAGCACAGATACGCAGTATTTT. Its protein is CAWSVPTSSTDTQYF.

The rearrangement links TRBV4-1 to TRBJ1-4; D is uncertain. The V and J ends lost 4 bases and 3 bases respectively, with 18 bases between them. CDR1 and CDR2 (germline): MGHRA, YSYEKL. The CDR3 has 17 residues. The CDR3 is CASSRERRGRPNEKLFF. CDR3 sequence (DNA): TGCGCCAGCAGCCGAGAGAGGCGGGGAAGGCCTAATGAAAAACTGTTTTTT.

The chain uses TRBV27 and TRBJ2-3, with a possible D match to TRBD1 (6 bases). Germline V lookup: CDR1 MNHEY, CDR2 SMNVEV (reference sequence). The germline V and J ends were trimmed by 10 bases and 1 base, with 15 bases remaining between them. CDR3 size: 14 residues. In DNA form, the CDR3 reads TGTGCCACCCAGAGACAGGTGGGCACAGATACGCAGTATTTT. It is translated as CATQRQVGTDTQYF.